The 6 T cell receptor beta chains below all came from one sample that was sequenced in a study of cytomegalovirus exposure and HLA in healthy donors. Amplification used 60 Vbeta primers and 13 Jbeta primers. The protocol was immunoSEQ multiplex PCR, while the TCRdb copy is restricted to in-frame clones and leaves out a portion. The table shows about 110,000 clones, with less than 85% occurring only once. The sequenced material came from PBMCs. The receptors derive from a man aged 25-45 years in good health and CMV-seropositive.

This rearrangement joins TRBV27 to TRBJ2-5; D uncertain. The germline gives CDR1 MNHEY, CDR2 SMNVEV (reference sequence). With 2 bases removed from V and 3 bases from J, the gap between germline ends came to 10 bases. This CDR3 is built from 14 residues. CDR3 DNA sequence: TGTGCCAGCAGTTTACGGTGGGCAGAAGAGACCCAGTACTTC. This translates into CASSLRWAEETQYF.

V is TRBV5-1 and J is TRBJ2-7; 11 nucleotides match TRBD2. Germline-derived CDR1 and CDR2 are SGHRS and YFSETQ. V lost 4 bases, J lost 1 base, and 4 bases stayed unmatched. CDR3 length: 15 amino acids. CDR3 in amino acids: CASSTGTSGSYEQYF. The CDR3, as DNA: TGCGCCAGCAGCACCGGGACTAGCGGATCCTACGAGCAGTACTTC. Looking up the rest from reference TRBV5-1 and TRBJ2-7 gives the full variable domain: KAGVTQTPRYLIKTRGQQVTLSCSPISGHRSVSWYQQTPGQGLQFLFEYFSETQRNKGNFPGRFSGRQFSNSRSEMNVSTLELGDSALYLCASSTGTSGSYEQYFGPGTRLTVT.

There are a few counts of this clone. CDR3 DNA sequence: TGTGCCAGCAGCGGGACGGGGGGATTAACCGAGCAGTACTTC. It yields the protein CASSGTGGLTEQYF. The chain combines TRBV7-9 with TRBJ2-7; 7 bases fit TRBD2. The CDR3 is 14 residues long. CDR1 and CDR2 from the germline V gene are SEHNR and FQNEAQ (reference sequence). V was clipped by 5 bases and J by 6 bases; unmatched bases: 10.

This clone came up a few times. The V call is TRBV5-1, the J call TRBJ2-5; D possibly corresponds to TRBD1 (6 bases). The J call may be wrong; the DNA end is better matched by TRBJ2-7. The V gene's germline CDR1 is SGHRS and CDR2 YFSETQ. The CDR3 runs 14 residues. This CDR3 is CASSLGQEFYEQYF. The DNA of the CDR3 is TGCGCCAGCAGCTTGGGACAGGAGTTCTACGAGCAGTACTTC.

This sequence joins TRBV5-8 and TRBJ1-1; D uncertain. Germline CDR1 and CDR2: SGHTS and YDEGEE. V shed 4 bases and J shed 6 bases, with 10 bases lying between them. The CDR3 sequence is 12 residues long. CDR3 protein: CASSATGSEAFF. The CDR3 DNA reads as TGTGCCAGCAGCGCGACGGGGTCTGAAGCTTTCTTT.

The V call is TRBV27, the J call TRBJ2-7, with D possibly matching TRBD1 (7 bases). Trimming took off 6 bases at V and 6 bases at J, with 9 bases between the two ends. CDR3 size: 11 residues. Germline CDR1 reads MNHEY; CDR2 reads SMNVEV (reference sequence). CDR3 sequence reads: CASSQGGEQYF. The CDR3 nucleotides are TGTGCCAGCAGCCAGGGGGGCGAGCAGTACTTC.